Presented here are 20 T cell receptor beta chains from one specimen sequenced in a study of CD8 T cells in ankylosing spondylitis. In TCRdb, the 5' RACE reads were re-called with MiXCR into one record per CDR3 protein. The sample shows about 40,000 distinct CDR3 sequences, approximately 16% of them seen only once. Sequenced material: blood. The receptors derive from a male donor with ankylosing spondylitis or in good health (not recorded which).

This chain links TRBV7-2 with TRBJ2-5; TRBD2 is a possible D gene (6 bases). Germline-derived CDR1 and CDR2 are SGHTA and FQGNSA. The CDR3 length is 14 residues. Trimming removed 5 bases from V and 1 base from J, with 11 bases in between. In DNA, the CDR3 is TGTGCCAGCAGCGCGGCGGGACCCCAAGAGACCCAGTACTTC. The encoded protein is CASSAAGPQETQYF.

The chain carries TRBV5-1 and TRBJ2-7; the match to TRBD1 covers 9 bases. Germline V lookup: CDR1 SGHRS, CDR2 YFSETQ. The ends lost 4 bases at V and 6 bases at J; junction bases unmatched: 11. The CDR3 length is 15 residues. CDR3 DNA: TGCGCCAGCAGCCCATTACAGGGGGCTATCGGCGAGCAGTACTTC. The encoded protein is CASSPLQGAIGEQYF.

This clonotype ranks as large (0.1 to 1%). A single base separates this from a much larger clone, so it may be a read error. The chain couples TRBV28 to TRBJ1-3; D possibly corresponds to TRBD1 (6 bases). Trimming pared 2 bases from V and 0 bases from J, leaving 8 bases between. From germline, CDR1 is MDHEN and CDR2 SYDVKM. This CDR3 contains 15 residues. The CDR3 sequence is CASSLGGSSGNTIYF. The CDR3 nucleotides are TGTGCCAGCAGTTTAGGGGGCAGCTCTGGAAACACCATATATTTT.

The chain employs TRBV11-2 and TRBJ1-1, with D tentatively TRBD1 (5 bases). V was trimmed by 1 base and J by 5 bases, leaving 11 bases between them. This CDR3 is 14 amino acids long. Germline V CDR1 and CDR2: SGHAT, FQNNGV. The CDR3 DNA sequence: TGTGCCAGCAGCTTAGGCTGGCAGGGTACTGAAGCTTTCTTT. Protein: CASSLGWQGTEAFF.

There are many counts of this clonotype. The chain is built from TRBV12-3 or TRBV12-4 and TRBJ1-5; 7 bases fit TRBD1. The CDR3 is 14 amino acids. V was clipped by 5 bases and J by 1 base; unmatched bases: 2. The DNA for the CDR3 is TGTGCCAGCAGTCGGGACAGAAGCAATCAGCCCCAGCATTTT. Translation: CASSRDRSNQPQHF.

This clonotype was seen more than once but under ten times. The CDR3 is CAISVGTGAFGELFF. In DNA form, the CDR3 reads TGTGCCATCAGTGTCGGGACAGGGGCTTTCGGGGAGCTGTTTTTT. The chain joins TRBV10-3 to TRBJ2-2; 10 bases map to TRBD1. V lost 4 bases to trimming and J lost 7 bases; unmatched junction nucleotides: 6. Germline values: CDR1 ENHRY, CDR2 SYGVKD. This CDR3 region has 15 residues.

The chain recombines TRBV28 with TRBJ1-1, with no clear D. Trimming pared 6 bases from V and 1 base from J, leaving 12 bases between. The CDR3 is 14 amino acids. Looked up from germline, CDR1 is MDHEN and CDR2 is SYDVKM. The chain's CDR3 is CASRPDGRNTEAFF. For the CDR3, the DNA is TGTGCCAGCAGACCGGATGGTAGGAACACTGAAGCTTTCTTT.

The CDR3 loop reads CASSLASGTEAFF. The CDR3 region has the DNA TGCGCCAGCAGCTTGGCCAGTGGGACTGAAGCTTTCTTT. The chain carries TRBV5-1 and TRBJ1-1; D remains unclear. Germline V gives CDR1 SGHRS, CDR2 YFSETQ. V lost 0 bases and J 5 bases, leaving 8 bases between the germline ends. The CDR3 spans 13 residues.

This clonotype showed up just once. This chain links TRBV5-5 with TRBJ2-4, with D unclear. Germline V lookup: CDR1 SGHKS, CDR2 YYEKEE (reference sequence). The V end lost 0 bases, the J end lost 2 bases, and 6 bases lay between the germline ends. The length of the CDR3 is 14 residues. CDR3 DNA sequence: TGTGCCAGCAGCTTGGTAGGAACCAAAAACATTCAGTACTTC. The encoded protein is CASSLVGTKNIQYF.

The rearrangement joins TRBV28 to TRBJ1-1; weak D call: TRBD1 (6 bases). Trimming pared 3 bases from V and 3 bases from J, leaving 14 bases between. Germline V gene data show CDR1 as MDHEN and CDR2 as SYDVKM. The CDR3 totals 15 residues. The CDR3 sequence is CASSLGGGRDTEAFF. DNA for the CDR3: TGTGCCAGCAGTTTGGGAGGGGGTAGGGACACTGAAGCTTTCTTT.

This clonotype occurred a few times. This sequence joins TRBV6-2 or TRBV6-3 and TRBJ2-4, with D unresolved. Germline assignment: CDR1 MNHEY and CDR2 SVGEGT. The CDR3 consists of 14 residues. V was pared by 6 bases and J by 0 bases, with 9 bases between. The CDR3 reads CASRQLLAKNIQYF. CDR3 DNA: TGTGCCAGCAGACAGCTCTTAGCCAAAAACATTCAGTACTTC.

This clonotype showed up just a few times. The chain links TRBV10-2 to TRBJ2-1; weak D call: TRBD1 (6 bases). The V gene lost 6 bases and the J gene lost 7 bases, with 16 bases spanning the gap. Germline CDR1 reads WSHSY; CDR2 reads SAAADI. CDR3 length: 14 residues. The CDR3 nucleotides read TGCGCCAGCAGCCAGGGGTTGGGGGAGAATGAGCAGTTCTTC. Protein: CASSQGLGENEQFF.

The sample holds many counts of this clonotype. This chain connects TRBV10-3 to TRBJ2-3; a weak D match, TRBD1 (5 bases). Trimming took 5 bases from V and 3 from J, leaving 9 bases between them. The CDR3 runs to 13 residues. Per the germline V gene, CDR1 is ENHRY and CDR2 is SYGVKD. In DNA, the CDR3 is TGTGCCATCAGTCAGGGCGGAACAGATACGCAGTATTTT. Amino acids: CAISQGGTDTQYF.

In this sample, this clonotype turned up a few times. The chain uses TRBV10-2 and TRBJ2-3, with unresolved D. The CDR3 length is 11 residues. Germline-derived CDR1 and CDR2 are WSHSY and SAAADI. Trimming cost V 3 bases and J 5 bases, with 3 bases left between them. CDR3: CASSDIDTQYF. The CDR3 DNA sequence: TGCGCCAGCAGTGATATAGATACGCAGTATTTT.

This clonotype was picked up a small number of times. The gene calls are TRBV29-1 and TRBJ2-2, with D perhaps TRBD1 (6 bases). This CDR3 comprises 13 residues. The ends were cut back, 1 base at V and 7 bases at J, with 10 bases in the middle. Germline V gene lookup returns CDR1 SQVTM and CDR2 ANQGSEA. CDR3 DNA: TGCAGCGTTGAAGGGGGGCCAGGCGGGGAGCTGTTTTTT. Its translation: CSVEGGPGGELFF.

This clonotype was observed a few times. The CDR3: CASSLAENTEAFF. The CDR3 region has the DNA TGTGCCAGCAGCTTAGCAGAGAACACTGAAGCTTTCTTT. V gene TRBV7-2 combines with J gene TRBJ1-1, with D unresolved. V lost 0 bases, J lost 1 base, and 3 bases lay in between. CDR1 and CDR2 from the germline V gene are SGHTA and FQGNSA. The CDR3 consists of 13 residues.

The rearrangement joins TRBV4-3 to TRBJ2-5; TRBD2 is a possible D gene (6 bases). V was shortened by 4 bases and J by 1 base, with 13 bases between the two germline ends. Germline V gene sequence: CDR1 LGHNA, CDR2 YSLEER. The CDR3 is made up of 15 amino acids. The CDR3 loop reads CASSRAVTSQETQYF. CDR3 DNA sequence: TGCGCCAGCAGCCGGGCGGTGACTAGCCAAGAGACCCAGTACTTC.

This chain connects TRBV25-1 to TRBJ1-5; D gene ambiguous. The CDR3 is 13 amino acids. Trimming cost V 1 base and J 4 bases, with 5 bases left between them. Germline loops: CDR1 MGHDK, CDR2 SYGVNS. In DNA form, the CDR3 reads TGTGCCAGCAGTGAATCGGGGAATCAGCCCCAGCATTTT. This encodes CASSESGNQPQHF.

This clonotype was found a few times. V gene TRBV7-2 combines with J gene TRBJ2-5; 10 bases map to TRBD2. CDR1 and CDR2 (germline): SGHTA, FQGNSA. With V trimmed by 5 bases and J by 3 bases, 3 bases remained unmatched. The CDR3 loop spans 14 amino acids. CDR3 protein: CASSPTSGKETQYF. CDR3 nucleotides: TGTGCCAGCAGCCCTACTAGCGGGAAAGAGACCCAGTACTTC.

V and J are TRBV27 and TRBJ1-4; no clear D. The germline gives CDR1 MNHEY, CDR2 SMNVEV (reference sequence). Trimming left V 5 bases short and J 0 bases short, with 1 base between. The CDR3 is 12 amino acids. CDR3 nucleotides: TGTGCCAGCAGTGCAACTAATGAAAAACTGTTTTTT. Protein: CASSATNEKLFF.